This T cell receptor (beta chain) was recorded in a study of cytomegalovirus exposure and HLA in healthy donors. Broader study findings: Cytomegalovirus-associated status was assigned to about 160 TCR beta chains.

In its sample, this clone was seen once. Its antigen is as yet unknown. Donors had nominal health at sampling but likely had unrecorded immune exposures. PCR used 60 Vbeta primers and 13 Jbeta primers. The assay was immunoSEQ multiplex PCR, and TCRdb's table has in-frame clones only and misses some. The table shows 130,000 to 150,000 clones, with over 60% occurring only once. V shed 5 bases, J shed 0 bases, and the junction held 5 bases outside the gene matches. There are 17 residues in the CDR3. CDR1 is SGHTA and CDR2 is FQGTGA in the germline V gene. The chain joins TRBV7-3 to TRBJ2-2; 11 bases match TRBD2. The sequence came from a male donor in good health and CMV-seronegative. What was sequenced was PBMCs. In DNA, the CDR3 is TGTGCCAGCAGCCTCAGACTAGCGGGGTCGAACACCGGGGAGCTGTTTTTT. Amino acid sequence: CASSLRLAGSNTGELFF.